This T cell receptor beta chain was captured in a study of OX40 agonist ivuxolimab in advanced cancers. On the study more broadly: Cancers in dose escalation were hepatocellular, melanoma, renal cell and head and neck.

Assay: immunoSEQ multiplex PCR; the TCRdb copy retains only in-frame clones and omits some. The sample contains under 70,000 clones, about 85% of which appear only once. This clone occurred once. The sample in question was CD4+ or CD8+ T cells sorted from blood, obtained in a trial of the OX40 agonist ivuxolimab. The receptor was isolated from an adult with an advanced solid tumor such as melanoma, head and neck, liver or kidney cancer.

CDR3 nucleotide sequence: TGTGCCAGCTCACCACTTGGGATGGGGACAGGGGGCACAGATACGCAGTATTTT. Translated: CASSPLGMGTGGTDTQYF. J is TRBJ2-3 and V is TRBV18, with 10 bases fitting TRBD1. The germline CDR1 and CDR2 sequences are KGHSH and LQKENI. CDR3 size: 18 residues. V was pared by 1 base and J by 1 base, with 8 bases of the junction left unmatched.